The rows below give T cell receptor beta chains drawn from one sample of a study of CD8 T cells in Susac syndrome. TCRdb fed the immunoSEQ multiplex PCR reads into MiXCR, producing one record per CDR3 protein. Of 180,000 or so distinct CDR3 sequences listed, 90% to 95% are singletons. The sample comprised CD4+ T cells from PBMCs. The receptor source for this set is a human donor with multiple sclerosis. CDR3s include the opening cysteine and the closing phenylalanine or tryptophan. For some rows the clone size is stated as once, few or many, or as a class when expanded; others skip it.

size | J | V | CDR3
- | TRBJ2-5 | TRBV24-1 | CATSGTSSETQYF
once | TRBJ2-7 | TRBV21-1 | CASSSEQYF
- | TRBJ2-3 | TRBV7-9 | CASFRAGGPNTQYF
few | TRBJ1-5 | TRBV20-1 | CSARGDQPQHF
once | TRBJ1-1 | TRBV12-3/TRBV12-4 | CASSPTGYHAEAFF
- | TRBJ1-2 | TRBV20-1 | CSAQQGWYGYTF
- | TRBJ1-1 | TRBV5-1 | CASSFLGQGNTEAFF
- | TRBJ2-3 | TRBV5-1 | CASSLSMGGTTDTQYF
- | TRBJ1-5 | TRBV30 | CAWSKSGPGPNSHF
- | TRBJ2-7 | TRBV30 | CALAGTASYEQYF
- | TRBJ2-6 | TRBV18 | CASSPEPGANVLTF
- | TRBJ2-1 | TRBV7-9 | CASRLAGTSYNEQFF
- | TRBJ1-4 | TRBV5-1 | CASSLQGQDEKLFF
- | TRBJ2-7 | TRBV9 | CASSVAWDGLEQYF
- | TRBJ1-6 | TRBV14 | CASSLSRGPLHF
- | TRBJ2-7 | TRBV5-1 | CASSPGTGPYEQYF
- | TRBJ1-2 | TRBV30 | CAWSVQGAVGYTF
- | TRBJ2-7 | TRBV20-1 | CSARSGSGAYEQYF
- | TRBJ1-5 | TRBV20-1 | CSARDRPDSPQHF
- | TRBJ1-5 | TRBV12-3/TRBV12-4 | CASSGQVNQPQHF
- | TRBJ2-1 | TRBV15 | CATSRELAYSNEQFF
- | TRBJ1-1 | TRBV29-1 | CSARKLDTEAFF
- | TRBJ1-5 | TRBV30 | CAWNVRNQPQHF
- | TRBJ2-7 | TRBV29-1 | CSVEEGLHPYEQYF
- | TRBJ2-7 | TRBV20-1 | CSATPTGRDPYEQYF
- | TRBJ2-5 | TRBV12-3/TRBV12-4 | CASRGPGTLQETQYF
- | TRBJ2-7 | TRBV27 | CASSDFGTPSSYEQYF
- | TRBJ1-5 | TRBV28 | CASSYAALTGNQPQHF
- | TRBJ2-7 | TRBV27 | CASSPLGAGGNYEQYF
- | TRBJ2-3 | TRBV2 | CASSVLRIDTQYF
- | TRBJ2-7 | TRBV3-1 | CASSQAPSSYEQYF
- | TRBJ1-5 | TRBV30 | CACQEDRNQPQHF
- | TRBJ2-5 | TRBV30 | CACLDRGEETQYF
- | TRBJ2-4 | TRBV5-1 | CASSLFDGTVTIQYF
few | TRBJ2-7 | TRBV6-1 | CASSHGEQYF
- | TRBJ1-5 | TRBV2 | CASSERAGYQPQHF
- | TRBJ1-2 | TRBV3-1 | CASSHSASGALYGYTF
- | TRBJ2-7 | TRBV4-1 | CASSHPTRGTYEQYF
once | TRBJ2-3 | TRBV20-1 | CSARFPTGRPDTQYF
once | TRBJ2-5 | TRBV29-1 | CSVDRDQETQYF
- | TRBJ2-7 | TRBV27 | CASSFIGRSYEQYF
- | TRBJ2-7 | TRBV20-1 | CSAREVGREQYF
- | TRBJ2-3 | TRBV20-1 | CSARLAGAGDTQYF
- | TRBJ1-2 | TRBV10-3 | CASGGAEGYTF
- | TRBJ2-5 | TRBV29-1 | CSVEVHREEETQYF
- | TRBJ2-5 | TRBV6-5 | CASSYPRPRETQYF
- | TRBJ2-2 | TRBV27 | CASSLLGSTGELFF
- | TRBJ1-2 | TRBV5-4 | CASMPGGQAYGYTF
- | TRBJ2-3 | TRBV29-1 | CSVEDRGAGLTQYF